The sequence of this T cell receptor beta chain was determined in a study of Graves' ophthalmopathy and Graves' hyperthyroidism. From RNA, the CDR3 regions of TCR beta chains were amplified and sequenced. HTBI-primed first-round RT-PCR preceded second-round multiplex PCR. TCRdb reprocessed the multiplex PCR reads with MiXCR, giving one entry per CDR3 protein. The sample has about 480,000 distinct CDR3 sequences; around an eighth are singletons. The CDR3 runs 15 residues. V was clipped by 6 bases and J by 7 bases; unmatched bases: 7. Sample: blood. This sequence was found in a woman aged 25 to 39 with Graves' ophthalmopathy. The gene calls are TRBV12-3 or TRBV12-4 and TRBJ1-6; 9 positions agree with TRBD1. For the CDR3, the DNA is TGTGCCAGCAGCGCCGGGACAGGGCGGAATTCACCCCTCCACTTT. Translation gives CASSAGTGRNSPLHF.